The text below deals with one T cell receptor beta chain. What it binds is unknown. The sample comes from a study of radiotherapy plus CTLA-4 blockade in lung cancer. Study-wide results and limits: Expansion of tumor-derived TCR clones was observed in blood after radiotherapy plus ipilimumab. Interferon-beta, together with early blood T cell clone dynamics, reportedly best predicted response.

Alongside CTLA-4 blockade with ipilimumab, patients with chemo-refractory metastatic non-small-cell lung cancer received focal radiation. Sequencing used immunoSEQ multiplex PCR; TCRdb keeps in-frame clones, though not all of them. The sample lists about 97,000 clones, approximately 72% occurring once. CDR1 and CDR2 from the germline V gene are SGHTA and FQGNSA. The CDR3 runs 17 residues. V shed 4 bases, J shed 1 base, and the junction held 8 bases outside the gene matches. The origin of this receptor is a human donor with non-small cell lung cancer who had a partial response to radiotherapy plus ipilimumab. Some clones in this sample may be carry-over from other donors' samples. The gene calls are TRBV7-2 and TRBJ2-2; TRBD2 agrees at 8 bases. The specimen comprised peripheral blood, sampled from a patient treated with radiotherapy plus ipilimumab. This CDR3 reads CASSSRGGGQNTGELFF. The CDR3 DNA reads as TGTGCCAGCAGCTCCAGGGGCGGGGGGCAGAACACCGGGGAGCTGTTTTTT. Complete variable domain (other parts from reference TRBV7-2 and TRBJ2-2): GAGVSQSPSNKVTEKGKDVELRCDPISGHTALYWYRQSLGQGLEFLIYFQGNSAPDKSGLPSDRFSAERTGGSVSTLTIQRTQQEDSAVYLCASSSRGGGQNTGELFFGEGSRLTVL.